Sequencing of this TCR beta chain was carried out in a study of PD-1 blockade in classical Hodgkin lymphoma. Study-level points and caveats: A reduction in baseline TCR diversity was reportedly seen in newly diagnosed patients relative to healthy donors. CD8+ TCR diversity did not rise significantly by C4D1, unlike CD4+. Whoever responded completely had baseline diversity much like that seen in newly diagnosed patients.

Each and every patient relapsed after autologous stem cell transplantation, and patients got differing brentuximab vedotin exposure. Best overall response was complete response, partial response or progressive disease in these relapsed/refractory classical Hodgkin lymphoma patients. TCRdb keeps only in-frame clones here, not all; method: immunoSEQ multiplex PCR. The sample carries about 85,000 clones, about 90% recorded once. About this clone itself: Its matching antigen is unknown.

Trimming stripped 0 bases from V and 6 bases from J, with 18 bases between. This CDR3 comprises 16 residues. Germline V gene lookup returns CDR1 MNHEY and CDR2 SMNVEV (reference sequence). The chain joins TRBV27 to TRBJ2-7; D is possibly TRBD2 (6 bases). The TCR comes from a human donor with classical Hodgkin lymphoma. Sample: peripheral blood mononuclear cells (PBMCs), taken before the second cycle of nivolumab. CDR3 nucleotides: TGTGCCAGCAGTTTATCGCGCGGGAAGGCCGCCTCCGAGCAGTACTTC. It yields the protein CASSLSRGKAASEQYF.